The present T cell receptor (beta chain) was sequenced within a study of CD8 T cells in ankylosing spondylitis. Study-level results: A TCR beta motif made of several highly homologous variants seemed typical of ankylosing spondylitis blood.

This clonotype was seen a handful of times. What it binds is unknown. There are 13 residues in the CDR3. Germline V gene sequence: CDR1 ENHRY, CDR2 SYGVKD. V was trimmed by 4 bases and J by 3 bases, leaving 9 bases between them. From the 5' RACE reads, TCRdb called clonotypes with MiXCR, one entry per CDR3 protein. The sample has 350,000 to 550,000 distinct CDR3 sequences, 25% to 30% seen once. J is TRBJ1-2 and V is TRBV10-3; D call uncertain. Material for sequencing was blood, either unsorted or a sorted T cell fraction (not recorded which). The clonotype comes from a male donor with ankylosing spondylitis. Written as DNA, the CDR3 is TGTGCCATCAGTGCCGGGCCGGACTATGGCTACACCTTC. This gives the protein CAISAGPDYGYTF.